This T cell receptor beta chain was identified during a study of radiotherapy plus CTLA-4 blockade in lung cancer. Study overall: Objective responses occurred in 18% of patients; around 30% had disease control.

TCRdb keeps only in-frame clones here, not all; method: immunoSEQ multiplex PCR. The repertoire has fewer than 150,000 clones, about four fifths of them found once; the top ten carry about 5%. The V gene's germline CDR1 is SGDLS and CDR2 YYNGEE. V was pared by 4 bases and J by 7 bases, with 20 bases between. The CDR3 is 16 residues long. The source is a human donor with non-small cell lung cancer who had a partial response to radiotherapy plus ipilimumab. Sequencing used peripheral blood, obtained from a patient treated with radiotherapy plus ipilimumab. V and J are TRBV9 and TRBJ1-4; D is uncertain. CDR3 in amino acids: CASSSLSTEGGEKLFF. In DNA, the CDR3 is TGTGCCAGCAGCAGCCTCTCTACAGAGGGCGGTGAAAAACTGTTTTTT.